This T cell receptor beta chain was identified during a study of blood T cell repertoires in COVID-19. Study-level background: From T cells, B-cell-depleted T cells, or PBMCs came the material, which was cDNA or gDNA.

Assay: immunoSEQ multiplex PCR; the TCRdb copy retains only in-frame clones and omits some. The repertoire holds about 310,000 clones, with 89% as singletons. The CDR3 runs to 14 residues. Trimming shortened V by 2 bases and J by 4 bases, and 9 bases separated the two germline ends. Germline V gives CDR1 SGHNT, CDR2 YYREEE (reference sequence). The receptor comes from a woman in her thirties or forties who had recovered from COVID-19. The chain recombines TRBV5-4 with TRBJ2-2, with D tentatively TRBD2 (6 bases). Sequencing used PBMCs or T cells enriched from blood (not recorded which). The CDR3 DNA reads TGTGCCAGCAGCTTCCAGGGACTCACCGGGGAGCTGTTTTTT. Residues: CASSFQGLTGELFF.